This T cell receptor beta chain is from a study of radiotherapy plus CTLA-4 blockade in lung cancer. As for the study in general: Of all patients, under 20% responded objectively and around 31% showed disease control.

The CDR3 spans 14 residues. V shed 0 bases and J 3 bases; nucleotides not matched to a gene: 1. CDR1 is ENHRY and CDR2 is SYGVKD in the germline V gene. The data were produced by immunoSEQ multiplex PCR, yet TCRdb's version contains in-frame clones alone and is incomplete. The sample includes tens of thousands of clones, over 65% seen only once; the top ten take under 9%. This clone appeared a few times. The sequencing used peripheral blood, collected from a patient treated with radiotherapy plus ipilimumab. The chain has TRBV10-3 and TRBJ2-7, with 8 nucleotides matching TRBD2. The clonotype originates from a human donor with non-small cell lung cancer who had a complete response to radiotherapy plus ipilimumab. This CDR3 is CAISESGRDYEQYV. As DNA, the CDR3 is TGTGCCATCAGTGAGTCCGGGAGGGACTACGAGCAGTACGTC.